Here is one TCR beta chain with its context. The target antigen is unknown. The naive CD8 population came from CD45RO-negative cells selected for CCR7, without terminally differentiated effector memory CD45RA+ cells. The assay was immunoSEQ multiplex PCR, and TCRdb's table has in-frame clones only and misses some. Of approximately 1.9 million clones in the sample, 90% to 95% were seen once. The sample comes from a study of shared clonotypes between healthy human individuals. Overall study context: Contributing individuals were two females and three males aged 18 to 49.

Whole-study results and caveats: Relative to their counterparts shared across all four donors, non-shared clonotypes exhibited diminished generation probabilities.

Sequencing used naive CD8+ T cells from PBMCs. The TCR originated in a man between 18 and 29 years old in good health. Some clones in this sample may be carry-over from other donors' samples.

CDR3 residues: CASRSTPGQYGNTIYF. The CDR3 DNA follows: TGTGCCAGCAGGAGCACACCGGGACAGTATGGAAACACCATATATTTT. The chain joins TRBV2 to TRBJ1-3, with 7 bases that match TRBD1. This CDR3 contains 16 residues. CDR1 is SNHLY and CDR2 is FYNNEI in the germline V gene. V trimming: 6 bases; J trimming: 3 bases; junction bases outside the gene matches: 11.